This T cell receptor beta chain was retrieved from a study of blood T cell repertoires in COVID-19. Background on the study: Collection of acute and convalescent COVID-19 samples took place in the United States, Italy and Spain. Nucleic acid was either cDNA or gDNA, and it came from T cells, B-cell-depleted T cells, or PBMCs.

As handled by the study authors: Estimates of nucleated cell counts were drawn from the amplification of reference gene primers. Using immunoSEQ multiplex PCR, the repertoire was profiled, and TCRdb retains in-frame clones only, with some absent. V and J calls and clone size are given by that table; D and trimming were obtained from the DNA. In the table there are 250,000 to 350,000 clones, roughly 90% of which are singletons. The source is a man aged 18 to 35 who had recovered from COVID-19. Sequencing input: peripheral blood.

In DNA form, the CDR3 reads TGTGCCAGCAAGGGGTCCTACGCCTCGGTGGAGTTCTTC. Translating gives CASKGSYASVEFF. This chain connects TRBV12-3 or TRBV12-4 to TRBJ2-1; D is perhaps TRBD1 (5 bases). Deletions cut 7 bases from V and 14 bases from J, with 21 bases between. This CDR3 is 13 amino acids long.